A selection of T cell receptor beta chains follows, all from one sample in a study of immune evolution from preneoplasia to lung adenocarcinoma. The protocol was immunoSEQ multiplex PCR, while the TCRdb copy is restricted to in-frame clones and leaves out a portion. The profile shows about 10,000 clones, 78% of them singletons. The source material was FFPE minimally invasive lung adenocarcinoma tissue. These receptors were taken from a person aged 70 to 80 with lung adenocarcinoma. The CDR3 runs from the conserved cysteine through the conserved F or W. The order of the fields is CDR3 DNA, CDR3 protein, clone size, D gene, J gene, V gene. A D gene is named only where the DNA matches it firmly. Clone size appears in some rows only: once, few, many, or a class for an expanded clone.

CDR3nt: TGTGCCAGCAGCTTAGAACGTCGCGGCACAGATACGCAGTATTTT; CDR3aa: CASSLERRGTDTQYF; abundance: .; d_gene: .; j_gene: TRBJ2-3; v_gene: TRBV7-6
CDR3nt: TGCGCCAGCAGTGAGTCGGGACAGACGGACGAGCAGTACTTC; CDR3aa: CASSESGQTDEQYF; abundance: .; d_gene: TRBD1; j_gene: TRBJ2-7; v_gene: TRBV10-1
CDR3nt: TGTGCCAGCAGCCGTGGGACGGAACAAGAGACCCAGTACTTC; CDR3aa: CASSRGTEQETQYF; abundance: .; d_gene: .; j_gene: TRBJ2-5; v_gene: TRBV5-4
CDR3nt: TGTGCCAGCAGCCGAGGGACAGGGGGAATCGCTGAAGCTTTCTTT; CDR3aa: CASSRGTGGIAEAFF; abundance: .; d_gene: TRBD1; j_gene: TRBJ1-1; v_gene: TRBV7-9
CDR3nt: TGTGCCAGCAGTGAAGCGGGGGGGACTAGGAGTGTAGATACGCAGTATTTT; CDR3aa: CASSEAGGTRSVDTQYF; abundance: .; d_gene: TRBD2; j_gene: TRBJ2-3; v_gene: TRBV2
CDR3nt: TGTGCCAGCAGCTTGGACGGACAACAGAATGAAAAACTGTTTTTT; CDR3aa: CASSLDGQQNEKLFF; abundance: .; d_gene: .; j_gene: TRBJ1-4; v_gene: TRBV5-4
CDR3nt: TGTGCCAGCAGCCTCCGGCCTAATGAAAAACTGTTTTTT; CDR3aa: CASSLRPNEKLFF; abundance: .; d_gene: .; j_gene: TRBJ1-4; v_gene: TRBV28
CDR3nt: TGTGCCAGCAGCCCCACCGACAGGGGGCGAGAGACCCAGTACTTC; CDR3aa: CASSPTDRGRETQYF; abundance: .; d_gene: TRBD1; j_gene: TRBJ2-5; v_gene: TRBV28
CDR3nt: TGTGCCAGTAGTATAGGTCAGGCGAGGAGCAATCAGCCCCAGCATTTT; CDR3aa: CASSIGQARSNQPQHF; abundance: .; d_gene: .; j_gene: TRBJ1-5; v_gene: TRBV19
CDR3nt: TGTGCCAGCAGGCGTCGACAGGGGAGGGTTCACACCTCCGAAACGAACACCGGGGAGCTGTTTTTT; CDR3aa: CASRRRQGRVHTSETNTGELFF; abundance: large; d_gene: .; j_gene: TRBJ2-2; v_gene: TRBV28
CDR3nt: TGTGCCAGCAGCCCCAGGCACCAAGAGACCCAGTACTTC; CDR3aa: CASSPRHQETQYF; abundance: .; d_gene: .; j_gene: TRBJ2-5; v_gene: TRBV7-9
CDR3nt: TGTGCCAGCAGTTTAAGGGGAGCCAAAAACATTCAGTACTTC; CDR3aa: CASSLRGAKNIQYF; abundance: .; d_gene: .; j_gene: TRBJ2-4; v_gene: TRBV28
CDR3nt: TGTGCCAGCAGCCACTCAAAACTAGCGGGGGGCCAAGAGACCCAGTACTTC; CDR3aa: CASSHSKLAGGQETQYF; abundance: .; d_gene: TRBD2; j_gene: TRBJ2-5; v_gene: TRBV9
CDR3nt: TGTGCCAGCTCATACGGAAGCAATCAGCCCCAGCATTTT; CDR3aa: CASSYGSNQPQHF; abundance: .; d_gene: .; j_gene: TRBJ1-5; v_gene: TRBV18
CDR3nt: TGTGCCAGCAGCTTCAAGACAGGTTCCTACAATGAGCAGTTCTTC; CDR3aa: CASSFKTGSYNEQFF; abundance: .; d_gene: .; j_gene: TRBJ2-1; v_gene: TRBV5-4
CDR3nt: TGTGCCAGCAGCTTAGGTCTAGCGGGGGGGCGACTCAACACAGATACGCAGTATTTT; CDR3aa: CASSLGLAGGRLNTDTQYF; abundance: .; d_gene: TRBD2; j_gene: TRBJ2-3; v_gene: TRBV7-9
CDR3nt: TGTGCCAGCAGCGTAGAATCCGGGGGCACTGAAGCTTTCTTT; CDR3aa: CASSVESGGTEAFF; abundance: .; d_gene: .; j_gene: TRBJ1-1; v_gene: TRBV9
CDR3nt: TGTGCCAGCAGCCAAGTCTACTTAAGAGACACTGAAGCTTTCTTT; CDR3aa: CASSQVYLRDTEAFF; abundance: .; d_gene: .; j_gene: TRBJ1-1; v_gene: TRBV4-2
CDR3nt: TGTGCCAGTAGTACGGGGGGAACGACCGGAATGGGAGTTACCCAAACGCAGTATTTT; CDR3aa: CASSTGGTTGMGVTQTQYF; abundance: .; d_gene: TRBD2; j_gene: TRBJ2-3; v_gene: TRBV19
CDR3nt: TGTGCCAGCAGTTACTCGATTCCGCAGACTAATTCACCCCTCCACTTT; CDR3aa: CASSYSIPQTNSPLHF; abundance: .; d_gene: .; j_gene: TRBJ1-6; v_gene: TRBV6-6
CDR3nt: TGTGCCAGCAGGGAGGGACTAGCGAATGAGCAGTTCTTC; CDR3aa: CASREGLANEQFF; abundance: .; d_gene: TRBD2; j_gene: TRBJ2-1; v_gene: TRBV2
CDR3nt: TGTGCCAGCAGTTACTCACGGACAACGAGCTACGAGCAGTACTTC; CDR3aa: CASSYSRTTSYEQYF; abundance: .; d_gene: .; j_gene: TRBJ2-7; v_gene: TRBV6-6
CDR3nt: TGTGCCAGTAGTGTCCCTAGCGGGGAGGGAACCGGGGAGCTGTTTTTT; CDR3aa: CASSVPSGEGTGELFF; abundance: .; d_gene: TRBD2; j_gene: TRBJ2-2; v_gene: TRBV19
CDR3nt: TGTGCCAGCAAGGGATCTAACTATGGCTACACCTTC; CDR3aa: CASKGSNYGYTF; abundance: once; d_gene: .; j_gene: TRBJ1-2; v_gene: TRBV6-5
CDR3nt: TGCGCCAGCAGCCTTGGGGACAGCGCGAACACTGAAGCTTTCTTT; CDR3aa: CASSLGDSANTEAFF; abundance: .; d_gene: TRBD1; j_gene: TRBJ1-1; v_gene: TRBV4-1
CDR3nt: TGTGCCAGTATTATAAAACAGGCACACCCCTACGAGCAGTACTTC; CDR3aa: CASIIKQAHPYEQYF; abundance: .; d_gene: .; j_gene: TRBJ2-7; v_gene: TRBV2
CDR3nt: TGTGCCAGCAGCAACCTTGGACAGGTTGAAGCTTTCTTT; CDR3aa: CASSNLGQVEAFF; abundance: .; d_gene: TRBD1; j_gene: TRBJ1-1; v_gene: TRBV5-4
CDR3nt: TGTGCCAGCAGCCACCAGGGTAGCACAGATACGCAGTATTTT; CDR3aa: CASSHQGSTDTQYF; abundance: .; d_gene: .; j_gene: TRBJ2-3; v_gene: TRBV7-8
CDR3nt: TGCGCCAGCAGCCCGAGGGGGCGCGGGTCCGAGCAGTACTTC; CDR3aa: CASSPRGRGSEQYF; abundance: once; d_gene: TRBD1; j_gene: TRBJ2-7; v_gene: TRBV4-3
CDR3nt: TGTGCCAGCAGCTTAGTCCCTAGCGGGACTGAGCAGTTCTTC; CDR3aa: CASSLVPSGTEQFF; abundance: .; d_gene: TRBD2; j_gene: TRBJ2-1; v_gene: TRBV7-3
CDR3nt: TGCAGCGTTGAAGACAGGGCGTCTATGGGCTACACCTTC; CDR3aa: CSVEDRASMGYTF; abundance: .; d_gene: .; j_gene: TRBJ1-2; v_gene: TRBV29-1
CDR3nt: TGTGCCAGCAGATTCGAGGGCGGCACTGAAGCTTTCTTT; CDR3aa: CASRFEGGTEAFF; abundance: .; d_gene: .; j_gene: TRBJ1-1; v_gene: TRBV25-1
CDR3nt: TGCAGCGCTAATACCCCCTACGAGCAGTACTTC; CDR3aa: CSANTPYEQYF; abundance: .; d_gene: .; j_gene: TRBJ2-7; v_gene: TRBV29-1
CDR3nt: TGCGCCAGCAGCTTGGCCGGGACCCATGGAAGCAGCAATCAGCCCCAGCATTTT; CDR3aa: CASSLAGTHGSSNQPQHF; abundance: .; d_gene: .; j_gene: TRBJ1-5; v_gene: TRBV5-1
CDR3nt: TGTGCCAGCAGCCCCGCGGGGGGCGAGTACGAGCAGTACTTC; CDR3aa: CASSPAGGEYEQYF; abundance: once; d_gene: TRBD2; j_gene: TRBJ2-7; v_gene: TRBV5-5
CDR3nt: TGTGCCAGTACCGGGACAGGGGGCGGGGGCAATCAGCCCCAGCATTTT; CDR3aa: CASTGTGGGGNQPQHF; abundance: .; d_gene: TRBD1; j_gene: TRBJ1-5; v_gene: TRBV19
CDR3nt: TGTGCCAGCAGTTACGGACAGAAAGAGACCCAGTACTTC; CDR3aa: CASSYGQKETQYF; abundance: few; d_gene: .; j_gene: TRBJ2-5; v_gene: TRBV6-6
CDR3nt: TGTGCCAGCAGCCGTGGTGTCACGTCCTATAATTCACCCCTCCACTTT; CDR3aa: CASSRGVTSYNSPLHF; abundance: .; d_gene: .; j_gene: TRBJ1-6; v_gene: TRBV6-6
CDR3nt: TGTGCCAGCAGCGCCTATCCTACGGTGGGGGCAGCCTACGAGCAGTACTTC; CDR3aa: CASSAYPTVGAAYEQYF; abundance: .; d_gene: .; j_gene: TRBJ2-7; v_gene: TRBV7-9
CDR3nt: TGTGCCAGCAGCTTAGCCCCCAATGGGCCTCAAGAGACCCAGTACTTC; CDR3aa: CASSLAPNGPQETQYF; abundance: .; d_gene: .; j_gene: TRBJ2-5; v_gene: TRBV7-2
CDR3nt: TGTGCCAGCAGATCACAACTCAATCAGCCCCAGCATTTT; CDR3aa: CASRSQLNQPQHF; abundance: .; d_gene: .; j_gene: TRBJ1-5; v_gene: TRBV6-5
CDR3nt: TGTGCCAGCAGAGGGCCCTCGGAGACCCAGTACTTC; CDR3aa: CASRGPSETQYF; abundance: .; d_gene: .; j_gene: TRBJ2-5; v_gene: TRBV6-5
CDR3nt: TGTGCCAGCAGCCAAGGAGTTATAGGGACAGGGGGTAGAACTGAAGCTTTCTTT; CDR3aa: CASSQGVIGTGGRTEAFF; abundance: .; d_gene: TRBD1; j_gene: TRBJ1-1; v_gene: TRBV14
CDR3nt: TGTGCCAGCAGTGAATTGTACAGGGTTGGCTCACCCCTCCACTTT; CDR3aa: CASSELYRVGSPLHF; abundance: few; d_gene: .; j_gene: TRBJ1-6; v_gene: TRBV25-1
CDR3nt: TGTGCCAGCAGTTACTCGACCTTAAACAGGGGGGATACGCAGTATTTT; CDR3aa: CASSYSTLNRGDTQYF; abundance: .; d_gene: TRBD1; j_gene: TRBJ2-3; v_gene: TRBV6-5
CDR3nt: TGTGCCAGCAGTTGGGGGGTTCTACCCCAGCATTTT; CDR3aa: CASSWGVLPQHF; abundance: .; d_gene: .; j_gene: TRBJ1-5; v_gene: TRBV28
CDR3nt: TGCGCCAGCAGCCAAGCCCTCCTAAGGGGGAGCAATGAGCAGTTCTTC; CDR3aa: CASSQALLRGSNEQFF; abundance: .; d_gene: .; j_gene: TRBJ2-1; v_gene: TRBV4-1
CDR3nt: TGTGCCACCAGCTCAGGCCCGAGTAGCCGACCTTATAGCAATCAGCCCCAGCATTTT; CDR3aa: CATSSGPSSRPYSNQPQHF; abundance: .; d_gene: .; j_gene: TRBJ1-5; v_gene: TRBV15
CDR3nt: TGTGCCAGCAGCCGAGGGACACCTAACTATGGCTACACCTTC; CDR3aa: CASSRGTPNYGYTF; abundance: few; d_gene: .; j_gene: TRBJ1-2; v_gene: TRBV5-5
CDR3nt: TGCGCCAGCAGTGAGTCCAGGGGGCAGGGTTCCGCTGAAGCTTTCTTT; CDR3aa: CASSESRGQGSAEAFF; abundance: .; d_gene: TRBD1; j_gene: TRBJ1-1; v_gene: TRBV10-2
CDR3nt: TGTGCCACCTCGGGTCGAGAGAGCTCCTACAATGAGCAGTTCTTC; CDR3aa: CATSGRESSYNEQFF; abundance: .; d_gene: .; j_gene: TRBJ2-1; v_gene: TRBV27